This T cell receptor (beta chain) was sequenced during a study of OX40 agonist ivuxolimab in advanced cancers. Study details: Patients were infused with ivuxolimab every 2 weeks at 0.01 to 10 mg/kg. From about 23 to 85 years was the age range, with a mean of about 54 years, and 70% to 85% were male.

As for this clone: The antigen is not known.

The germline V and J ends were trimmed by 3 bases and 3 bases, with 12 bases remaining between them. Germline lookup yields CDR1 SNHLY and CDR2 FYNNEI. The CDR3 sequence is 14 residues long. Broader study findings: Part of the nonresponder group also had normalized T-cell clonal expansion that was low. Averaged across samples, CD8+ T cells carried more expanded clones than CD4+ did.

Some clones are missing from TCRdb's copy, which holds only in-frame ones; the method was immunoSEQ multiplex PCR. The sample contains about 80,000 clones, roughly 89% of which appear only once. The V and J genes are TRBV2 and TRBJ2-7; D possibly corresponds to TRBD2 (5 bases). The sequencing used CD4+ or CD8+ T cells sorted from blood, collected in a trial of the OX40 agonist ivuxolimab. The origin of this receptor is an adult with an advanced solid tumor such as melanoma, head and neck, liver or kidney cancer. The CDR3, as DNA: TGTGCCAGCAGTGACTCGGGGTGGGGCTACGAGCAGTACTTC. Its protein is CASSDSGWGYEQYF.